What follows is one T cell receptor beta chain and its context. This clone occurred a few times. Its binding antigen is unknown. No base qualities exist here, and no much larger clone lies one base off it. These data belong to a study of CD4 T cells in relation to SARS-CoV-2 and coronaviruses (dated by TCRdb to about 2021). Broadly, across the study: The full convalescent cohort of over 10 patients had a median age of around 36 years, ranging from roughly 21 to 80 years. Expansion assays from other donors in the study were sequenced with a different, Illumina-based TCR-beta assay. Patient-derived lymphoblastoid cell lines were used to map the HLA restriction of shared crossreactive spike epitopes. The Adaptive Biotechnologies TCR-sequencing kit was used for samples from three pre-COVID donors and for the naive versus memory experiments, whereas the other data were Illumina-based. Among the approximately 12 convalescent patients, 8 males and 4 females were included, and two of the subjects were Hispanic. At the level of individual TCR clonotypes, the study measured memory CD4+ T cell crossreactivity between SARS-CoV-2 spike protein and common cold coronavirus spike proteins.

To separate naive from memory CD4+ T cells, cryopreserved PBMCs first underwent CD4 enrichment and then EasySep naive CD4+ T cell enrichment. PBMCs were isolated from leukapheresis product or whole blood by Ficoll-Paque PLUS gradient centrifugation. PBMCs were either used fresh in the expansion assay or cryopreserved at -140 degrees C. The QIAamp Micro DNA Kit was used to extract genomic DNA from the CD4+ T cells. Points the paper makes about the study in general: No donor contributed both pre-pandemic and post-infection samples, which limited tracing the source of pre-existing responses. Sequencing of naive versus memory cells indicated that the assay detects memory recall responses, not primary responses primed during culture. Crossreactive clones showed significantly weaker SARS-CoV-2-driven expansion than monoreactive clones, consistent with antigenic imprinting. In around three fifths of donors, memory CD4+ clonotypes turned up that crossrecognized SARS-CoV-2 and at least one common cold coronavirus spike. Crossreactivity analysis was centred on spike protein, so crossreactivity against other viral proteins was not assessed. The study was constrained by small numbers of patients and of tested TCRs.

DNA from uncultured naive and memory CD4+ T cells underwent immunoSEQ TCR-beta sequencing at deep resolution. In the paper's pipeline: During preprocessing, nonproductive sequences were removed, along with CDR3s that did not begin with C, did not end with F or W, or were shorter than 7 amino acids. Cultured and uncultured naive and memory CD4+ repertoires were searched for previously identified spike- and CEF-reactive CDR3s. Pairwise Levenshtein distance, computed with the stringdist R package after three terminal residues were trimmed from each end, was used as the measure of CDR3 homology. In its TCRdb copy, this immuneACCESS table keeps in-frame sequences only and misses some clones. Where compared with another copy, unresolved V genes explain less than half of these, and the others have no known cause. The DNA gave D and trimming, while V, J and clone size come from that table. The sample yields around 11,000 clones; over 80% were counted once. The leading ten clones occupy around 2.2% of the sample.

Sequenced material: naive CD4+ T cells from PBMCs. What the cell subset or site label conveys for this sample: naive CD4+ T cells isolated by negative enrichment. The TCR comes from an adult with COVID-19.

The DNA sequence follows: TGTGCCAGCACCCCCGTCGGGGGGGTTAATGAAAAACTGTTTTTT. This gives the protein CASTPVGGVNEKLFF. The chain joins TRBV7-9 to TRBJ1-4; TRBD1 is possibly the D segment (5 matching bases). The CDR3 goes from the cysteine to the phenylalanine over 15 residues. The sequence is cut down to CDR3 DNA, 45 bases in frame from base 1. Trimming takes 7 bases from V and 4 bases from J, and the germline ends sit 16 bases apart. Looking up the germline V gene (reference sequence) yields CDR1 SEHNR and CDR2 FQNEAQ.